The following is a T cell receptor beta chain sequence with its context. This sample stems from a study of cytomegalovirus exposure and HLA in healthy donors. Germline V gene sequence: CDR1 SGHRS, CDR2 YFSETQ. There are 19 residues in the CDR3. V lost 4 bases, J lost 0 bases, and 25 bases lay in between. Method: immunoSEQ multiplex PCR; TCRdb's copy keeps in-frame clones and lacks some. The table includes some 170,000 clones, around 87% detected once. The sample was PBMCs. The clonotype comes from a woman in her twenties or thirties in good health and CMV-seronegative. The chain has TRBV5-1 and TRBJ1-1, with D unresolved. As DNA, the CDR3 is TGCGCCAGCAGCCCGGGTCGAGGCCAGAGCATAAACCTGAACACTGAAGCTTTCTTT. Encoded protein: CASSPGRGQSINLNTEAFF.